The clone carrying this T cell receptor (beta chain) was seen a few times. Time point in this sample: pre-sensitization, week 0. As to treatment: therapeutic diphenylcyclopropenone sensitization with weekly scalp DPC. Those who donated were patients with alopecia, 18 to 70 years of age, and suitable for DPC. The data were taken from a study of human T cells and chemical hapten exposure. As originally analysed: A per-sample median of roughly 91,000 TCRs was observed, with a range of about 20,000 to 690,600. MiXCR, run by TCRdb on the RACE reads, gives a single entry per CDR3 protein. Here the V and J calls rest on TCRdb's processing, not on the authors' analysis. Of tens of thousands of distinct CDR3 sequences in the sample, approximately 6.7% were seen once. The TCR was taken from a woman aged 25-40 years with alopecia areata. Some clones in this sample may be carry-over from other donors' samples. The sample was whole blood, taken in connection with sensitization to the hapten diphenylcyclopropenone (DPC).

The CDR3 DNA reads TGTGCCATCGGGGGGGGCGCGCGAGAGACCCAGTACTTC. It encodes CAIGGGARETQYF. This chain joins TRBV10-3 and TRBJ2-5; weak D call: TRBD2 (7 bases). CDR3 size: 13 residues. The germline V gene encodes CDR1 ENHRY and CDR2 SYGVKD. V was trimmed by 8 bases and J by 4 bases, leaving 14 bases between them.